Listed below are T cell receptor beta chains from one sample, sequenced in a study of cytomegalovirus exposure and HLA in healthy donors. Repertoires were generated with immunoSEQ multiplex PCR, while TCRdb's copy carries only in-frame clones and drops some. The sample comprises approximately 100,000 clones, 60% to 80% of which are singletons, and about 3.8% rests with the top ten. The sample taken for sequencing was PBMCs. The receptors here all came from a woman aged 40-49 years in good health and CMV-seronegative. Each CDR3 is given with its conserved first and last residue. D genes are given only for firm matches. The size of a clone is reported for some rows only, either as once, few or many, or as a class for expanded clones.

D gene	J gene	clone size	V gene	CDR3 length	CDR3 DNA	CDR3 protein
NA	TRBJ1-1	NA	TRBV5-1	13	TGCGCCAGCAGCGTATCGGACAAATATGAAGCTTTCTTT	CASSVSDKYEAFF
NA	TRBJ2-1	NA	TRBV30	15	TGTGCCTGGAGAGCCGCGGGGGCGACGTACAATGAGCAGTTCTTC	CAWRAAGATYNEQFF
NA	TRBJ2-5	NA	TRBV9	15	TGTGCCAGCAGCCTCTCGGACTGGAATGGGGAGACCCAGTACTTC	CASSLSDWNGETQYF
TRBD2	TRBJ2-1	few	TRBV5-1	16	TGCGCCAGCAGCTTGGCCGGGACTAATTTCCACAATGAGCAGTTCTTC	CASSLAGTNFHNEQFF
NA	TRBJ2-1	NA	TRBV18	15	TGTGCCAGCTCACTCCCAGTGGAAACTACAAATGAGCAGTTCTTC	CASSLPVETTNEQFF
NA	TRBJ1-5	once	TRBV7-2	14	TGTGCCAGCAGCTTTGGGCCCTCTAATCAGCCCCAGCATTTT	CASSFGPSNQPQHF
NA	TRBJ2-7	once	TRBV7-2	15	TGTGCCAGCAGCTCGTTAGTTGAGACACCCTACGAGCAGTACTTC	CASSSLVETPYEQYF
TRBD1	TRBJ2-2	once	TRBV5-4	16	TGTGCCAGCAGCTTGCCTGGACAGGGGGATTCCGGGGAGCTGTTTTTT	CASSLPGQGDSGELFF
TRBD1	TRBJ2-2	NA	TRBV7-6	17	TGTGCCAGCAGCTTAACCAGACAGGGAGCGAACACCGGGGAGCTGTTTTTT	CASSLTRQGANTGELFF
NA	TRBJ1-5	NA	TRBV19	15	TGTGCCAGTAGCCCTCCCCCGGGTTTTAATCAGCCCCAGCATTTT	CASSPPPGFNQPQHF
NA	TRBJ1-1	NA	TRBV28	14	TGTGCCACTCGACTAGGAACAAGGAACACTGAAGCTTTCTTT	CATRLGTRNTEAFF